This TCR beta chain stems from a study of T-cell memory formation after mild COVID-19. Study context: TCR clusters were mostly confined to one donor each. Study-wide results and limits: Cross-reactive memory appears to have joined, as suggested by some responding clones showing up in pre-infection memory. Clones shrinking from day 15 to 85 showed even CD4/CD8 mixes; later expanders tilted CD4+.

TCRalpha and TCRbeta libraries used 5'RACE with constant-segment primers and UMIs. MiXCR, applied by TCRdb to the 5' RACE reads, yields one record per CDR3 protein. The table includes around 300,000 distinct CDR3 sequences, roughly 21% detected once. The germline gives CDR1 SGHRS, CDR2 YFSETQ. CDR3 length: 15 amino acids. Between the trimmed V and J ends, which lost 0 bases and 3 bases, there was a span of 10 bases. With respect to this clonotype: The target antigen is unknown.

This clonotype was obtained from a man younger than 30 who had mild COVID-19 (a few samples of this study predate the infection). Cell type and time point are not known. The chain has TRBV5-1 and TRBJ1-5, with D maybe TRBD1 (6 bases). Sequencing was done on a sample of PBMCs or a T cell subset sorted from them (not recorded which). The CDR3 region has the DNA TGCGCCAGCAGCTTGGGGGGGGGGCCCAATCAGCCCCAGCATTTT. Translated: CASSLGGGPNQPQHF.